The 5 T cell receptor beta chains in this list originate from one sample, sequenced in a study of spatial heterogeneity in lung cancer. TCRdb re-derived calls from the 5' RACE reads in MiXCR, one entry per CDR3 protein. In the table there are some 39,000 distinct CDR3 sequences, approximately 6.3% of which are singletons. Indicated time point: sample taken at primary tumor resection. The starting material was PBMCs, obtained at surgery. The receptors were sampled from a female donor with early-stage non-small cell lung cancer.

This clonotype appeared a few times. The V call is TRBV20-1, the J call TRBJ2-3; D is ambiguous. This CDR3 is 12 amino acids long. V was pared by 4 bases and J by 3 bases, with 8 bases between. Per germline, CDR1 DFQATT and CDR2 SNEGSKA (reference sequence). CDR3 loop: CSANLETDTQYF. Here the CDR3 DNA reads TGCAGTGCTAACCTAGAGACAGATACGCAGTATTTT.

Concerning this clonotype itself: This sequence may be a read error, since a much larger clone differs from it by one base. No conserved phenylalanine or tryptophan ends this CDR3, so it is likely a read error. The gene calls are TRBV6-5 and TRBJ1-5; 9 nucleotides agree with TRBD1. V lost 2 bases, J lost 4 bases, and 0 bases stayed unmatched. This CDR3 has 14 residues. Germline V lookup: CDR1 MNHEY, CDR2 SVGAGI. In DNA, the CDR3 is TGTGCCAGCAGTTACGGGACAGGGAATCAGCCCCAGCATTCT. This sequence encodes CASSYGTGNQPQHS.

V and J are TRBV4-1 and TRBJ2-1, with 9 bases that match TRBD2. The CDR3 covers 17 residues. Looked up from germline, CDR1 is MGHRA and CDR2 is YSYEKL. The J segment lost 7 bases and the V segment lost 4 bases, leaving 14 bases of the junction unmatched. The CDR3 loop reads CASSPSQRTSEGNEQFF. CDR3 nucleotide sequence: TGCGCCAGCAGCCCGTCCCAGAGGACTAGCGAGGGGAATGAGCAGTTCTTC.

As regards this clonotype: The junction departs from germline at one end; a sequencing error may be responsible. J is TRBJ2-1 and V is TRBV7-7; D is unclear. The CDR3 spans 14 residues. Germline V gene lookup returns CDR1 SSHAT and CDR2 FNYEAQ (reference sequence). The CDR3 coding sequence is TGTGCTAGCAGCCCAACCAGCTCCTACAATGAGCAGTTCTTC. This codes for CASSPTSSYNEQFF.

The rearrangement joins TRBV14 to TRBJ2-3, with TRBD2 as a possible D gene (6 bases). The CDR3 length is 14 residues. The ends were cut back, 2 bases at V and 5 bases at J, with 11 bases in the middle. The germline V gene has CDR1 SGHDN and CDR2 FVKESK. CDR3 DNA sequence: TGTGCCAGCAGCCAACAGCGGGTTTTAGATACGCAGTATTTT. It is translated as CASSQQRVLDTQYF. The whole variable domain, filled in from reference TRBV14 and TRBJ2-3, reads EAGVTQFPSHSVIEKGQTVTLRCDPISGHDNLYWYRRVMGKEIKFLLHFVKESKQDESGMPNNRFLAERTGGTYSTLKVQPAELEDSGVYFCASSQQRVLDTQYFGPGTRLTVL.